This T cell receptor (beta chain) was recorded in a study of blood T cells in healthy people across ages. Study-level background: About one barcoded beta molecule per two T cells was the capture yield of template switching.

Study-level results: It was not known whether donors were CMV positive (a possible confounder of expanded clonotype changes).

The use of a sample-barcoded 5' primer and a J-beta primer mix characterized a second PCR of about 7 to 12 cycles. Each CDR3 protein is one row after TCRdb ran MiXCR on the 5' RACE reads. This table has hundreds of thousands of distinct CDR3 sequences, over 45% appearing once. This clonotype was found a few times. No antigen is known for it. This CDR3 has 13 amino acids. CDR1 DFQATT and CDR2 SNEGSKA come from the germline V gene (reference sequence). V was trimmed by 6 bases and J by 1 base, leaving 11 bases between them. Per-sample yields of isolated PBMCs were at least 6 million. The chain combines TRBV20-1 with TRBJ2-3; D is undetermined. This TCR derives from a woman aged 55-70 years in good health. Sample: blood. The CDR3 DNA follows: TGCAGTGCGCCTGGCAGCGGCACAGATACGCAGTATTTT. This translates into CSAPGSGTDTQYF.